This T cell receptor beta chain came from a study of neurological immune-mediated disorders. Healthy control samples came from blood bank volunteers in Maryland, USA. This clonotype was observed many times. By 5'RACE with 10-nucleotide random UMIs, the cDNA was made. TCRdb re-analysed the 5' RACE reads in MiXCR, keeping a single row per CDR3 protein. Here the sample spans some 79,000 distinct CDR3 sequences, about 14% being singletons. The CDR3 is 16 residues long. CDR1 and CDR2 (germline): MNHNY, SVGAGI (reference sequence). J lost 5 bases, V lost 8 bases, and 15 bases had no gene match. This receptor was taken from a woman in her 50s in good health. The specimen was PBMCs. This rearrangement joins TRBV6-6 to TRBJ2-1; 7 bases are a match to TRBD2. The CDR3 loop reads CASLDGGRITNNEQFF. DNA for the CDR3: TGTGCCAGCCTCGATGGCGGGAGAATTACAAACAATGAGCAGTTCTTC.